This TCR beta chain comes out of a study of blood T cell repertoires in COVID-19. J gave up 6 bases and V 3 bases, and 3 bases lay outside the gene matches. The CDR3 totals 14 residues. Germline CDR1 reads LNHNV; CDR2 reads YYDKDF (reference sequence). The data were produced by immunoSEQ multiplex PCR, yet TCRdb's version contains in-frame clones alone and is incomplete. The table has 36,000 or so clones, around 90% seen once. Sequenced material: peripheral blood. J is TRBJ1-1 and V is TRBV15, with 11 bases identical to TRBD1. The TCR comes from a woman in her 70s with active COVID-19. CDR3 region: CATSSRTGGAEAFF. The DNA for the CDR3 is TGTGCCACCAGCAGTCGGACAGGGGGCGCTGAAGCTTTCTTT.